This T cell receptor (beta chain) was captured by sequencing in a study of cytomegalovirus exposure and HLA in healthy donors. Study findings and constraints: In a later analysis, DRB1 alleles had the most associated TCRs; HLA-C alleles the fewest. There were reportedly fewer N-insertions in an Asian-associated ancestry cluster than the approximately 630-donor mean, in a later analysis.

The PCR had 60 Vbeta and 13 Jbeta primers. The assay was immunoSEQ multiplex PCR, and TCRdb's table has in-frame clones only and misses some. The table has 110,000 to 150,000 clones, about two thirds seen once. In the case of this clone: Its antigen is unidentified.

CDR3 length: 16 residues. The V gene's germline CDR1 is LGHNA and CDR2 YSLEER. V lost 0 bases, J lost 2 bases, and 13 bases lay in between. This sequence originates from a man aged 35-49 years in good health and CMV-seronegative. The chain couples TRBV4-3 to TRBJ2-5; D perhaps matches TRBD2 (5 bases). The specimen was PBMCs. CDR3 bases: TGCGCCAGCAGCCAAGATCTAAACGGAGGTCAAGAGACCCAGTACTTC. Encoded protein: CASSQDLNGGQETQYF.